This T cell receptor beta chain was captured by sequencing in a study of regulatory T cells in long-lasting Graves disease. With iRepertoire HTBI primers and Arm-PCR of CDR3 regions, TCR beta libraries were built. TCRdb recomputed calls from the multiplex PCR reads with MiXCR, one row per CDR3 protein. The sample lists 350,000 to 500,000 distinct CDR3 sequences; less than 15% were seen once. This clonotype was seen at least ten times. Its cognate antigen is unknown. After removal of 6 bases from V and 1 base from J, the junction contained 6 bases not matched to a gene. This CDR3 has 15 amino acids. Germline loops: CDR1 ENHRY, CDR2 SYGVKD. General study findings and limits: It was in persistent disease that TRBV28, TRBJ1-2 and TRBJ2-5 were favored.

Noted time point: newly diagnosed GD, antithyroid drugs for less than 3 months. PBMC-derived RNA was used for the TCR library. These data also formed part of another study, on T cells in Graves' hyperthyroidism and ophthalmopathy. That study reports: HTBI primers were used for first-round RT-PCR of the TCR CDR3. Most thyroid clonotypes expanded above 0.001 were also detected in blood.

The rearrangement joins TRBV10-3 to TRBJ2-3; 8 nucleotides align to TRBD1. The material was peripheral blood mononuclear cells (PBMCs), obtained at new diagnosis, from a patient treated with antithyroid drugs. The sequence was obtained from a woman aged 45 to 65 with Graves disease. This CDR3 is CAIRGQEGGTDTQYF. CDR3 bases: TGTGCCATCAGGGGACAGGAGGGAGGCACAGATACGCAGTATTTT.